This entry lists 20 T cell receptor beta chains sequenced from one sample in a study of T cell responses to AZD1222 COVID-19 vaccine. TCRdb's copy holds only in-frame clones and misses some; the assay was immunoSEQ multiplex PCR. The repertoire holds fewer than 120,000 clones, 85% to 95% seen once, with over 6% in the top ten. Sample: peripheral blood, taken on day 0 of AZD1222 vaccination. The source of these receptors is an adult in good health.

The rearrangement uses TRBV10-2 and TRBJ2-3, with D perhaps matching TRBD1 or TRBD2 (6 bases each). This CDR3 comprises 14 residues. The V end was cut by 3 bases, the J end by 3 bases, with 10 bases between. Per germline, CDR1 WSHSY and CDR2 SAAADI. CDR3 sequence reads: CASSDWGATDTQYF. CDR3 nucleotides: TGCGCCAGCAGTGATTGGGGGGCGACAGATACGCAGTATTTT.

The table lists this clone with a count of one. This chain uses TRBV5-1 with TRBJ2-1; either TRBD1 or TRBD2 may fit D (5 bases each). V was shortened by 7 bases and J by 7 bases, with 12 bases between the two germline ends. The CDR3 is made up of 12 amino acids. The germline gives CDR1 SGHRS, CDR2 YFSETQ. The CDR3, as DNA: TGCGCCAGCTCCCGGGGCCGGAATGAGCAGTTCTTC. Translation: CASSRGRNEQFF.

V is TRBV19 and J is TRBJ2-1; weak D call: TRBD1 (5 bases). The CDR3 spans 15 residues. From germline, CDR1 is LNHDA and CDR2 SQIVND (reference sequence). Trimming took off 3 bases at V and 5 bases at J, with 14 bases between the two ends. This chain's CDR3 is CASSMGGAGDNEQFF. In DNA, the CDR3 is TGTGCCAGTAGTATGGGTGGGGCCGGAGACAATGAGCAGTTCTTC.

The chain is built from TRBV4-2 and TRBJ1-4; possible D gene TRBD1, 5 bases. The V end was cut by 0 bases, the J end by 4 bases, with 9 bases between. Germline loops: CDR1 LGHNA, CDR2 YNFKEQ. The CDR3 is 15 amino acids. This CDR3 reads CASSQEGGVNEKLFF. The DNA of the CDR3 is TGTGCCAGCAGCCAAGAGGGGGGGGTTAATGAAAAACTGTTTTTT.

The chain carries TRBV9 and TRBJ2-5; TRBD2 aligns across 10 bases. Per the germline V gene, CDR1 is SGDLS and CDR2 is YYNGEE. This CDR3 is built from 15 residues. The junction had 9 bases not matched to a gene; V was cut back by 4 bases and J by 6 bases. DNA for the CDR3: TGTGCCAGCAGCACCTATAGCGGGGGGCGGAAGACCCAGTACTTC. Amino acid sequence: CASSTYSGGRKTQYF.

The chain recombines TRBV6-2 or TRBV6-3 with TRBJ2-2; 10 nucleotides agree with TRBD2. The CDR3 sequence is 17 residues long. Germline CDR1 is MNHEY and CDR2 is SVGEGT. The trim removed 2 bases at V and 7 bases at J, leaving 10 bases unmatched. The CDR3 protein is CASSYPRSGGALGELFF. DNA for the CDR3: TGTGCCAGCAGTTACCCCCGCAGCGGGGGGGCCCTCGGGGAGCTGTTTTTT.

The genes are TRBV2 and TRBJ1-1; possible D gene TRBD1, 6 bases. The ends were cut back, 9 bases at V and 5 bases at J, with 28 bases in the middle. Germline values: CDR1 SNHLY, CDR2 FYNNEI. The length of the CDR3 is 17 residues. The CDR3 coding sequence is TGTGCCAGTAATGGCGGCGGCCAGGGGAGAGTGTGGACTGAAGCTTTCTTT. Translation: CASNGGGQGRVWTEAFF.

The V and J genes are TRBV6-5 and TRBJ2-1, with 9 bases that match TRBD2. After removal of 6 bases from V and 8 bases from J, the junction contained 11 bases not matched to a gene. The CDR3 sequence is 15 residues long. CDR1 and CDR2 (germline): MNHEY, SVGAGI. CDR3 region: CASRPLAGGKDEQFF. The CDR3 region has the DNA TGTGCCAGCAGGCCTTTGGCGGGGGGGAAAGATGAGCAGTTCTTC.

The chain is built from TRBV28 and TRBJ1-5; tentatively, D is TRBD1 (6 bases). V lost 6 bases, J lost 2 bases, and 14 bases lay in between. The CDR3 contains 15 residues. The germline CDR1 and CDR2 sequences are MDHEN and SYDVKM. The CDR3: CASSETGLGNQPQHF. CDR3 nucleotides: TGTGCCAGCAGCGAAACAGGGCTTGGCAATCAGCCCCAGCATTTT. Full variable domain (outside the CDR3, taken from reference TRBV28 and TRBJ1-5): DVKVTQSSRYLVKRTGEKVFLECVQDMDHENMFWYRQDPGLGLRLIYFSYDVKMKEKGDIPEGYSVSREKKERFSLILESASTNQTSMYLCASSETGLGNQPQHFGDGTRLSIL.

The chain carries TRBV10-1 and TRBJ1-6; D perhaps matches TRBD1 (6 bases). The CDR3 sequence is 15 residues long. V lost 5 bases to trimming and J lost 7 bases, with 15 bases between them. Germline assignment: CDR1 WNHNN and CDR2 SYGVQD (reference sequence). CDR3 coding DNA: TGCGCCAGCAGTAACGGTTGGACAGAAAATTCACCCCTCCACTTT. This translates into CASSNGWTENSPLHF.

The genes are TRBV4-2 and TRBJ1-2; D is perhaps TRBD1 (6 bases). The germline gives CDR1 LGHNA, CDR2 YNFKEQ. Trimming removed 4 bases from V and 10 bases from J, with 10 bases in between. The CDR3 has 11 amino acids. The CDR3 sequence: CASSLEGDYTF. CDR3 sequence (DNA): TGTGCCAGCAGCCTAGAGGGGGACTACACCTTC.

The chain couples TRBV27 to TRBJ2-1, with 10 bases that match TRBD1. The germline gives CDR1 MNHEY, CDR2 SMNVEV (reference sequence). Unmatched junction bases numbered 19, after V lost 2 bases and J lost 6 bases. The CDR3 spans 20 residues. CDR3 coding DNA: TGTGCCAGCAGTTTAGAAACCCCCGGGACAGGGGCCACTAGAACCAATGAGCAGTTCTTC. Translating gives CASSLETPGTGATRTNEQFF.

The rearrangement uses TRBV6-1 and TRBJ2-7; no firm D call. The CDR3 loop spans 13 amino acids. The germline CDR1 and CDR2 sequences are MNHNS and SASEGT. V lost 2 bases and J 0 bases, leaving 5 bases between the germline ends. This CDR3 reads CASSESPSYEQYF. Written as DNA, the CDR3 is TGTGCCAGCAGTGAATCACCCTCCTACGAGCAGTACTTC.

This chain connects TRBV5-1 to TRBJ2-7, with 7 bases matching TRBD2. Trimming cost V 4 bases and J 2 bases; bases outside gene matches: 9. The CDR3 extends over 15 amino acids. The V gene's germline CDR1 is SGHRS and CDR2 YFSETQ. In DNA form, the CDR3 reads TGCGCCAGCAGCCTCGGGGGGACGGCAACCTACGAGCAGTACTTC. It yields the protein CASSLGGTATYEQYF.

The chain recombines TRBV4-1 with TRBJ2-7, with 8 bases aligning to TRBD1. This CDR3 has 15 residues. With V trimmed by 3 bases and J by 2 bases, 6 bases remained unmatched. Germline assignment: CDR1 MGHRA and CDR2 YSYEKL. CDR3 residues: CASSQVIQGAYEQYF. Here the CDR3 DNA reads TGCGCCAGCAGCCAGGTTATACAGGGGGCCTACGAGCAGTACTTC.

This chain connects TRBV5-6 to TRBJ2-7; 7 bases fit TRBD1. There are 19 residues in the CDR3. CDR1 and CDR2 (germline): SGHDT, YYEEEE. V lost 3 bases and J lost 0; bases outside the gene matches: 18. The CDR3 is CASSSTGQIQGPPSYEQYF. The CDR3 region has the DNA TGTGCCAGCAGCTCAACCGGACAAATACAGGGGCCGCCCTCCTACGAGCAGTACTTC.

The chain carries TRBV14 and TRBJ2-1, with 12 bases aligning to TRBD1. This CDR3 is built from 15 residues. Losses at the gene ends were 4 bases for V and 8 bases for J; bases not matched to a gene: 6. Germline V gene sequence: CDR1 SGHDN, CDR2 FVKESK. The CDR3: CASSRGTGGVYEQFF. As DNA, the CDR3 is TGTGCCAGCAGCCGAGGGACAGGGGGCGTATATGAGCAGTTCTTC.

The chain recombines TRBV27 with TRBJ2-3; tentatively, D is TRBD1 (6 bases). The CDR3 covers 14 residues. Between the trimmed V and J ends, which lost 4 bases and 2 bases, there was a span of 10 bases. Per germline, CDR1 MNHEY and CDR2 SMNVEV (reference sequence). The CDR3 sequence: CASSYQGYTDTQYF. As DNA, the CDR3 is TGTGCCAGCAGTTACCAGGGGTACACAGATACGCAGTATTTT.

In this sample, this clone turned up once. The V and J genes are TRBV3-1 (or the pseudogene TRBV3-2) and TRBJ1-1; D is uncertain. This CDR3 has 13 amino acids. The V and J ends lost 2 bases and 4 bases respectively, with 8 bases between them. Germline CDR1 reads LGHDT; CDR2 reads YNNKEL (reference sequence). DNA for the CDR3: TGTGCCAGCAGCCAATCGCGAATCACTGAAGCTTTCTTT. Translating gives CASSQSRITEAFF.

The J gene is TRBJ1-1, the V gene TRBV10-3, with a weak D call TRBD1 (5 bases). Germline V gives CDR1 ENHRY, CDR2 SYGVKD. The CDR3 covers 14 residues. Trimming stripped 3 bases from V and 6 bases from J, with 14 bases between. The CDR3 spells CAISDRDLGAEAFF. In DNA form, the CDR3 reads TGTGCCATCAGTGACCGGGACCTTGGGGCTGAAGCTTTCTTT.